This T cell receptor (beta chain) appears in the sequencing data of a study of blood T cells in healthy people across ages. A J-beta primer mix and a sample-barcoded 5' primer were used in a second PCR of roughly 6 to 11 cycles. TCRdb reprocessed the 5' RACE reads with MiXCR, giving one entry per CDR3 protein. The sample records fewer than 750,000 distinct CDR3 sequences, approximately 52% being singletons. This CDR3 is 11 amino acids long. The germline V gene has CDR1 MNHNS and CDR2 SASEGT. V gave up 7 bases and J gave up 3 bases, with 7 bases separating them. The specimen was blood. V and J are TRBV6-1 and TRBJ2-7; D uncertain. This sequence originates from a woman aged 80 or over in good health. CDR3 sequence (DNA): TGTGCCAGCAAGGTTAACTACGAGCAGTACTTC. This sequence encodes CASKVNYEQYF.